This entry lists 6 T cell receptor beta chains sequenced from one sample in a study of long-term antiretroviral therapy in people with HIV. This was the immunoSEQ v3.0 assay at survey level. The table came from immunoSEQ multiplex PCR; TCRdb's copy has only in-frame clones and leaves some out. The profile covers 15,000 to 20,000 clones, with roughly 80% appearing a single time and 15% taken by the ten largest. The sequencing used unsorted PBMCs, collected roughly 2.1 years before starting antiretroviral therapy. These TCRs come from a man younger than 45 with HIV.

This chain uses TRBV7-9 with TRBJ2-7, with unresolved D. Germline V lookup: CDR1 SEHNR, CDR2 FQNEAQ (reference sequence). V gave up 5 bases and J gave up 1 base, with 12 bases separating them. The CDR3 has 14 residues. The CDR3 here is CASSPDPFSYEQYF. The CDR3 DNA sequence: TGTGCCAGCAGCCCAGATCCGTTTTCCTACGAGCAGTACTTC. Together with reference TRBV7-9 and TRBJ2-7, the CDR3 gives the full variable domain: DTGVSQNPRHKITKRGQNVTFRCDPISEHNRLYWYRQTLGQGPEFLTYFQNEAQLEKSRLLSDRFSAERPKGSFSTLEIQRTEQGDSAMYLCASSPDPFSYEQYFGPGTRLTVT.

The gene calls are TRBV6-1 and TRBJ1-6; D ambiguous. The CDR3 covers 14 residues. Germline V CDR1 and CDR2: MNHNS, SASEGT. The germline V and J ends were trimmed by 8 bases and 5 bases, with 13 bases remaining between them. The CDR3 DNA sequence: TGTGCCAGCTACCCCGGGTCAAATAATTCACCCCTCCACTTT. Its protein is CASYPGSNNSPLHF.

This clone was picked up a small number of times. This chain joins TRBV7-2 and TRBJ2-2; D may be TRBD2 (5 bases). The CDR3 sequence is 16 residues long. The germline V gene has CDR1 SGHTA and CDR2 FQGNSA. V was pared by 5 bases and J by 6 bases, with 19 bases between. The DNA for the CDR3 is TGTGCCAGCAGCCAGGACTCATCTCAGCCTCCCGGGGAGCTGTTTTTT. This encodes CASSQDSSQPPGELFF.

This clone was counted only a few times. CDR3 sequence (DNA): TGCAGCGTTTTGGACGGGGTCACTACCTACGAGCAGTACTTC. Amino acid sequence: CSVLDGVTTYEQYF. The genes are TRBV29-1 and TRBJ2-7; the D gene is possibly TRBD2 (5 bases). The CDR3 contains 14 residues. Trimming stripped 5 bases from V and 2 bases from J, with 16 bases between. The germline CDR1 and CDR2 sequences are SQVTM and ANQGSEA.

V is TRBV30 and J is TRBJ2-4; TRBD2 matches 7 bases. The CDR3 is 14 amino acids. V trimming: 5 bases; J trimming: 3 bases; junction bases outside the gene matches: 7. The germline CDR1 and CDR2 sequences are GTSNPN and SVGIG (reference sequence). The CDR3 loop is CAWGSGIVKNIQYF. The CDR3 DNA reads TGTGCCTGGGGGAGCGGGATCGTCAAAAACATTCAGTACTTC.

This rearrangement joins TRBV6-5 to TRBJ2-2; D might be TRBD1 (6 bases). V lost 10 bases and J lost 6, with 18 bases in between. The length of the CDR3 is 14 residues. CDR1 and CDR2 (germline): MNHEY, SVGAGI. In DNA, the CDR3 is TGTGCCATCTCAAGGGGGTCCTTCGCCGGGGAGCTGTTTTTT. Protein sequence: CAISRGSFAGELFF.